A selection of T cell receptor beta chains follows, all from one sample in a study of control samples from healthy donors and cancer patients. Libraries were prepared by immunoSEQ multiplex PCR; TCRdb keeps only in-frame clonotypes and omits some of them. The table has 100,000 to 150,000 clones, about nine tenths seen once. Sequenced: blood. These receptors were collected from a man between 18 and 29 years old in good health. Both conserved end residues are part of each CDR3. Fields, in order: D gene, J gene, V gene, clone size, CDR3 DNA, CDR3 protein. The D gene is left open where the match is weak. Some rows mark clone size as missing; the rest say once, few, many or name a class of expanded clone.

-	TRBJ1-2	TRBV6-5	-	TGTGCCAGCAGTCGGGGCGCTGGGGGCGCCGATGGCTACACCTTC	CASSRGAGGADGYTF
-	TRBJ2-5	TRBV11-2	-	TGTGCCAGCAGCCCTTTTTATGGACTACAAGAGACCCAGTACTTC	CASSPFYGLQETQYF
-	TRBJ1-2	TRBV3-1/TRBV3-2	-	TGTGCCAGCAGCCAAGACGCTGACAGCGTCTATGGCTACACCTTC	CASSQDADSVYGYTF
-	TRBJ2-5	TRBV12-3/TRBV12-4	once	TGTGCCAGCAGTCCGGGGGAGACCCAGTACTTC	CASSPGETQYF
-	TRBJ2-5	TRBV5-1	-	TGCGCCAGCAGCTTGGAGGCGGGGCCCCAAGAGACCCAGTACTTC	CASSLEAGPQETQYF
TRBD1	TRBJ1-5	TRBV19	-	TGTGCCAGGGGACAGGTCAATCAGCCCCAGCATTTT	CARGQVNQPQHF
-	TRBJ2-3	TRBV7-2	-	TGTGCCAGCAGCCAGACCCGGGGGCGGGTGGTTAGCACAGATACGCAGTATTTT	CASSQTRGRVVSTDTQYF
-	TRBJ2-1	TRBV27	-	TGTGCCAGCAGTTTAGTAGGAGGTCGGCAATACAATGAGCAGTTCTTC	CASSLVGGRQYNEQFF
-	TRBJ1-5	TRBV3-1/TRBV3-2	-	TGTGCCAGCAGCCAAGATTTGGGTCAGCCCCAGCATTTT	CASSQDLGQPQHF
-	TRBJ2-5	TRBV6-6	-	TGTGCCAGCAGCTCAGGTCCCCAGGGGGAGACCCAGTACTTC	CASSSGPQGETQYF
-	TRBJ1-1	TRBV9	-	TGTGCCAGCAGCGTAGTAGGGTCAGGGAGGGCTGAAGCTTTCTTT	CASSVVGSGRAEAFF
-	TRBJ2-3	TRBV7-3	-	TGTGCCAGCAGCTTAAAGTTGATTCCGGGGCCAACAGATACGCAGTATTTT	CASSLKLIPGPTDTQYF
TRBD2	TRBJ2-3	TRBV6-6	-	TGTGCCAGCAGTTACGGCGGGGGGGAGACAGATACGCAGTATTTT	CASSYGGGETDTQYF
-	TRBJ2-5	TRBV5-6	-	TGTGCCAGCAGCTTTCGGCTGCTGCAAGAGACCCAGTACTTC	CASSFRLLQETQYF
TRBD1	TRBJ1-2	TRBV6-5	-	TGTGCCAGCAAAACAGGGGCAGGGCCATATGGCTACACCTTC	CASKTGAGPYGYTF
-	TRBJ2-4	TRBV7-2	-	TGTGCCAGCAGCTTAGGGGACGGGTCCAAAAACATTCAGTACTTC	CASSLGDGSKNIQYF
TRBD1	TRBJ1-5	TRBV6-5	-	TGTGCCAGCAGGGGGACAGCTTATAGCAATCAGCCCCAGCATTTT	CASRGTAYSNQPQHF
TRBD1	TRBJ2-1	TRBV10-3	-	TGTGCCATCCGGCCGGGACAGGGGATTAATTCGGGTGAGCAGTTCTTC	CAIRPGQGINSGEQFF
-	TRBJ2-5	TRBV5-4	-	TGTGCCAGCAGCCCGGGGGATCAAGAGACCCAGTACTTC	CASSPGDQETQYF
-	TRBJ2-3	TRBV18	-	TGTGCCAGCTCACCCGAGAGCTTAGACACAGATACGCAGTATTTT	CASSPESLDTDTQYF
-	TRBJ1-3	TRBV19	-	TGTGCCAGTAGTGACATTTCTGGAAACACCATATATTTT	CASSDISGNTIYF
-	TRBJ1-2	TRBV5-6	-	TGTGCCAGCAGCGAGGGACCGAACTATGGCTACACCTTC	CASSEGPNYGYTF
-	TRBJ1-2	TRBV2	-	TGTGCCAGCCTCCGGGACACATCTAACTATGGCTACACCTTC	CASLRDTSNYGYTF
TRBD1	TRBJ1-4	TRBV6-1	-	TGTGCCAGCAGTGAAGGTGGGATCCGACAGGGCCAGAAGGGGGAAAAACTGTTTTTT	CASSEGGIRQGQKGEKLFF
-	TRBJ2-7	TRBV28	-	TGTTCCATGGGCAACTCCTACGAGCAGTACTTC	CSMGNSYEQYF
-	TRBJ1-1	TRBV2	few	TGTGCCAGCAGTGACTACAGGAACACTGAAGCTTTCTTT	CASSDYRNTEAFF
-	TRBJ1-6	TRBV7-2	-	TGTGCCAGCAGCTCCACGGACCGGTATTCACCCCTCCACTTT	CASSSTDRYSPLHF
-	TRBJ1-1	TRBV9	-	TGTGCCAGCGGATTGGGGAACACTGAAGCTTTCTTT	CASGLGNTEAFF
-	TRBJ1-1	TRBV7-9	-	TGTGCCAGCAGCTATCGAGTGGGCACTGAAGCTTTCTTT	CASSYRVGTEAFF
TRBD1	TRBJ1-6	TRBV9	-	TGTGCCAGCAGCGTAGGAGGGGGGGGACAGTATAATTCACCCCTCCACTTT	CASSVGGGGQYNSPLHF
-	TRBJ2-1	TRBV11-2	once	TGTGCCAGCAGCTTATCGCTCGGGGCCTACAATGAGCAGTTCTTC	CASSLSLGAYNEQFF
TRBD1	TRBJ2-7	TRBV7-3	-	TGTGCCAGCAGTCCCGGTGGGACAGGGAAAAACGAGCAGTACTTC	CASSPGGTGKNEQYF
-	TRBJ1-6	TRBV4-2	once	TGTGCCAGCAGCCAAGCCGCCGGGTCGCGGTATAATTCACCCCTCCACTTT	CASSQAAGSRYNSPLHF
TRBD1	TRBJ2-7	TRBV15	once	TGTGCCACCAGCGAAGGGCCGGGACAGGCCTACGAGCAGTACTTC	CATSEGPGQAYEQYF
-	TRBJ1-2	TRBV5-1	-	TGCGCCAGCAGCCGGGGAGGCGGGACGCCTGGAAACTATGGCTACACCTTC	CASSRGGGTPGNYGYTF
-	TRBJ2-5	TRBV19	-	TGTGCCAGTAAAGAGGACAGTCAAGAGACCCAGTACTTC	CASKEDSQETQYF
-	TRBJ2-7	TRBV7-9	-	TGTGCCAGCAGCTCCGGTCGGGGAGCCTACGAGCAGTACTTC	CASSSGRGAYEQYF
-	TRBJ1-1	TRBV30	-	TGTGCCTGGGACCCAACAGGGAACACTGAAGCTTTCTTT	CAWDPTGNTEAFF
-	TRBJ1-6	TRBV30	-	TGTGCCTGGGGTCAAGGGGTCGGGAATTCACCCCTCCACTTT	CAWGQGVGNSPLHF
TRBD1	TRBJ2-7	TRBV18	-	TGTGCCAGCTCACCACTGGGACAGGGATTCTCCTACGAGCAGTACTTC	CASSPLGQGFSYEQYF
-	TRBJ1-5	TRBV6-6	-	TGTGCCAGCAGTTCTTCACCCGGGGGACTCAATCAGCCCCAGCATTTT	CASSSSPGGLNQPQHF
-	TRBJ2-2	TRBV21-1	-	TGTGCCAGTCGACTCGGGGGGGACAGGCGGACCGGGGAGCTGTTTTTT	CASRLGGDRRTGELFF
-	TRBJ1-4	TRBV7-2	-	TGTGCCAGCAGCTTAGCGCTCGGCAGGGGCCCTAATGAAAAACTGTTTTTT	CASSLALGRGPNEKLFF
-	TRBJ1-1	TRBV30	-	TGTGCCTGGAGTGTACGGGTAGGCATTTCGACGCGCACTGAAGCTTTCTTT	CAWSVRVGISTRTEAFF